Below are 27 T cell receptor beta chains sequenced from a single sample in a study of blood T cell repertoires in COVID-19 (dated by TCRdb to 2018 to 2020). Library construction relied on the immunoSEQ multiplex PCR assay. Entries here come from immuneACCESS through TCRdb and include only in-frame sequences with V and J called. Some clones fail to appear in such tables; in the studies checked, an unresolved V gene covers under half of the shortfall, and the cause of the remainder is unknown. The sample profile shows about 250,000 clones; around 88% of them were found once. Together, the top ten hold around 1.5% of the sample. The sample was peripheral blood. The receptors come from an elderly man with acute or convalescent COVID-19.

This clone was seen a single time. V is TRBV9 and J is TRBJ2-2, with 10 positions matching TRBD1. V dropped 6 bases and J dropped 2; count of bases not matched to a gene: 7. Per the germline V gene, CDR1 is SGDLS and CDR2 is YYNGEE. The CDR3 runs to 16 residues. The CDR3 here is CASTRTGGRNTGELFF. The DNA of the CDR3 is TGTGCCAGCACCCGGACAGGGGGGAGAAACACCGGGGAGCTGTTTTTT. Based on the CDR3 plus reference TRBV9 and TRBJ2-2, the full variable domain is DSGVTQTPKHLITATGQRVTLRCSPRSGDLSVYWYQQSLDQGLQFLIQYYNGEERAKGNILERFSAQQFPDLHSELNLSSLELGDSALYFCASTRTGGRNTGELFFGEGSRLTVL.

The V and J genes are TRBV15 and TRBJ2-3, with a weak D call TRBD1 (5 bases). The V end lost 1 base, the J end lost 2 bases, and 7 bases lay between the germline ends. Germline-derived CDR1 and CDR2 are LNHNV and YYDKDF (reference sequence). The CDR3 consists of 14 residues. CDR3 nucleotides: TGTGCCACCAGCAGAGGGGGCTACACAGATACGCAGTATTTT. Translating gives CATSRGGYTDTQYF.

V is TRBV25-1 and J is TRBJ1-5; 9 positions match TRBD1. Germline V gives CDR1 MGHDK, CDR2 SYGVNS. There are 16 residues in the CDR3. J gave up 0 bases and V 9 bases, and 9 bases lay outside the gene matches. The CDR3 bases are TGTGCCAGGAAGGACAGGGGTCCCTTTAGCAATCAGCCCCAGCATTTT. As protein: CARKDRGPFSNQPQHF.

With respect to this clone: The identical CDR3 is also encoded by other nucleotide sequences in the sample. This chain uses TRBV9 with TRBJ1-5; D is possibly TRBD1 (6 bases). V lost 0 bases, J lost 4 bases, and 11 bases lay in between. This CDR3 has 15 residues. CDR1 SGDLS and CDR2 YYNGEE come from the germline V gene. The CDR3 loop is CASSVGGGVNQPQHF. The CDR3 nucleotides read TGTGCCAGCAGCGTAGGAGGGGGGGTGAATCAGCCCCAGCATTTT.

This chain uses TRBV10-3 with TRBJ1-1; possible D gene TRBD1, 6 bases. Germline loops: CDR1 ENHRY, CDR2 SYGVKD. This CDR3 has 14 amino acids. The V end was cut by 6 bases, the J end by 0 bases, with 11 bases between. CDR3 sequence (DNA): TGTGCCATCAGGGAGGACAGCTTGAACACTGAAGCTTTCTTT. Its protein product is CAIREDSLNTEAFF.

The CDR3 nucleotides read TGCGCCAGCAGATCGACCGGGACAGGGTTCCCGCGTGGCTATGGCTACACCTTC. This sequence encodes CASRSTGTGFPRGYGYTF. The rearrangement uses TRBV5-1 and TRBJ1-2; 9 nucleotides agree with TRBD1. The ends lost 5 bases at V and 4 bases at J; junction bases unmatched: 18. CDR1 is SGHRS, CDR2 YFSETQ, per germline. CDR3 length: 18 amino acids.

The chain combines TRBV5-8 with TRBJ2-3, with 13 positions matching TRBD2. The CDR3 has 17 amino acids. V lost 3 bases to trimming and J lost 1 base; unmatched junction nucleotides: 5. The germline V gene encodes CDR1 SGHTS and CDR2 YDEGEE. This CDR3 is CASSSPGLAGRTDTQYF. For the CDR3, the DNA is TGTGCCAGCAGCTCACCGGGACTAGCGGGGCGCACAGATACGCAGTATTTT. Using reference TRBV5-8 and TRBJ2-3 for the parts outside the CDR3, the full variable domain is EAGVTQSPTHLIKTRGQQATLRCSPISGHTSVYWYQQALGLGLQFLLWYDEGEERNRGNFPPRFSGRQFPNYSSELNVNALELEDSALYLCASSSPGLAGRTDTQYFGPGTRLTVL.

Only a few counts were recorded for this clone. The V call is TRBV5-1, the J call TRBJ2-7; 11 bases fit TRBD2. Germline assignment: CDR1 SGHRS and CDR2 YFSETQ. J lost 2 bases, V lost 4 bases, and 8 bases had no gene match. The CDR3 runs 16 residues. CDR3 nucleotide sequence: TGCGCCAGCAGCCCCCTAGCGGGGGGTGGGACCTACGAGCAGTACTTC. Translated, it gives CASSPLAGGGTYEQYF.

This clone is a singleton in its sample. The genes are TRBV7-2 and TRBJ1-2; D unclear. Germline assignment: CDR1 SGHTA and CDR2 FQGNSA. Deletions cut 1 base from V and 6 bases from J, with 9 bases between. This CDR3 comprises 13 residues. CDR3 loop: CASSLGVLDGYTF. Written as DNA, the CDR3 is TGTGCCAGCAGCTTAGGCGTGTTAGATGGCTACACCTTC.

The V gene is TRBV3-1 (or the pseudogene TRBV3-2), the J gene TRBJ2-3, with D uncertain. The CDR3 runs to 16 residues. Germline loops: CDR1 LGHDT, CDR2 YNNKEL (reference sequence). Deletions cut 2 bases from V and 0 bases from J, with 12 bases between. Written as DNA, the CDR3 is TGTGCCAGCAGCCAACGAACCAGCGTGAGCACAGATACGCAGTATTTT. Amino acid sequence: CASSQRTSVSTDTQYF.

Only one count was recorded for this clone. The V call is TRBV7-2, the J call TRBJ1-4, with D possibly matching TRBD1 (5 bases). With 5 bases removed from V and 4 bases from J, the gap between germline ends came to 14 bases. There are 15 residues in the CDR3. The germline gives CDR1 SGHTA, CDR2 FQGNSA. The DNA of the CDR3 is TGTGCCAGCAGCATCGCCGGGACTAATAATGAAAAACTGTTTTTT. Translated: CASSIAGTNNEKLFF.

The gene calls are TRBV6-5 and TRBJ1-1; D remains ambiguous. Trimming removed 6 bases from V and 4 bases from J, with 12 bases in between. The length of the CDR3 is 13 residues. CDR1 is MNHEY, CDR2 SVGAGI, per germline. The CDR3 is CASRREGLTEAFF. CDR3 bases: TGTGCCAGCAGAAGGGAAGGACTCACTGAAGCTTTCTTT.

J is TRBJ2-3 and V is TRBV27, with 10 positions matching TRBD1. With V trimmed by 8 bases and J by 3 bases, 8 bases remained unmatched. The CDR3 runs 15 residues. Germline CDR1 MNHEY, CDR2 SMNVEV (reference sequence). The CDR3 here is CASGRDRGATDTQYF. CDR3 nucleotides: TGTGCCAGCGGGAGGGACAGGGGTGCGACAGATACGCAGTATTTT.

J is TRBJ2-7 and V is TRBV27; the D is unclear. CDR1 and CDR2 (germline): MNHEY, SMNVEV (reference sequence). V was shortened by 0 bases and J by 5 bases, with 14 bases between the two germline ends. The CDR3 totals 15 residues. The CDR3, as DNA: TGTGCCAGCAGTTTATCGTTCAGGTCGTTTGACGAGCAGTACTTC. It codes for CASSLSFRSFDEQYF.

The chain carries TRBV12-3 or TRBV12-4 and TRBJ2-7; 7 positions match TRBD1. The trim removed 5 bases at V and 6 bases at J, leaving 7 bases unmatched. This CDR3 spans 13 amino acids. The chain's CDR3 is CASSLGTDAEQYF. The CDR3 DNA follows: TGTGCCAGCAGTCTCGGGACAGACGCCGAGCAGTACTTC.

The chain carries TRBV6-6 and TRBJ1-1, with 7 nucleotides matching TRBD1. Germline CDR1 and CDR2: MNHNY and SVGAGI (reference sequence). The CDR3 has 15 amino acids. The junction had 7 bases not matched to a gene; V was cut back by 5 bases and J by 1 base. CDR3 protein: CASSRNDRANTEAFF. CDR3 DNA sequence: TGTGCCAGCAGTCGCAACGACAGGGCGAACACTGAAGCTTTCTTT.

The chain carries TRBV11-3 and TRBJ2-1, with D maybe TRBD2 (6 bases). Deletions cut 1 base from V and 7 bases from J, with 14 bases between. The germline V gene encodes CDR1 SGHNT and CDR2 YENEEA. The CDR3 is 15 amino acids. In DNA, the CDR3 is TGTGCCAGCAGCTTAGGGCTAGCGTGGGGGAATGAGCAGTTCTTC. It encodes CASSLGLAWGNEQFF.

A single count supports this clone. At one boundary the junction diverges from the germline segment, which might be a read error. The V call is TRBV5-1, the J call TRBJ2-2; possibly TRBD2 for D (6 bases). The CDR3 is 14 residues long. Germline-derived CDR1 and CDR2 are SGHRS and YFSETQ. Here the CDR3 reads CASGFEGGTGELFF. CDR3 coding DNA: TGCGCCAGCGGCTTCGAGGGAGGCACCGGGGAGCTGTTTTTT.

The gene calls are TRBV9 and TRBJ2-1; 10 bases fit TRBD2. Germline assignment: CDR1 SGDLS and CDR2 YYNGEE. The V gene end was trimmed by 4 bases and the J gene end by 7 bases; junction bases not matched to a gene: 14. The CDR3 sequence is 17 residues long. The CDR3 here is CASSPFGVAGGKNEQFF. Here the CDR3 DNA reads TGTGCCAGCAGCCCCTTTGGGGTAGCGGGGGGTAAAAATGAGCAGTTCTTC.

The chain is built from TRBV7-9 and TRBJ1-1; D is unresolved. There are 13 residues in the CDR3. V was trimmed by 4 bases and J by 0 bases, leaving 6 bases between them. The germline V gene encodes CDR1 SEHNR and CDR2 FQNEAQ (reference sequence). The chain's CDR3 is CASSSGVNTEAFF. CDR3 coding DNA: TGTGCCAGCAGCTCCGGGGTGAACACTGAAGCTTTCTTT. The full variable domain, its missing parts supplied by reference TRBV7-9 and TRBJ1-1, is DTGVSQNPRHKITKRGQNVTFRCDPISEHNRLYWYRQTLGQGPEFLTYFQNEAQLEKSRLLSDRFSAERPKGSFSTLEIQRTEQGDSAMYLCASSSGVNTEAFFGQGTRLTVV.

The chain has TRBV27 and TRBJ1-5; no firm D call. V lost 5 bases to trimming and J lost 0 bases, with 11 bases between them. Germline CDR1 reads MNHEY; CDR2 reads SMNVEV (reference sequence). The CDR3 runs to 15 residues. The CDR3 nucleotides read TGTGCCAGCAGTCCGAGAACAGATAGCAATCAGCCCCAGCATTTT. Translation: CASSPRTDSNQPQHF.

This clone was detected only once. CDR3 amino acids: CATSDGDRGHGNTIYF. CDR3 DNA sequence: TGTGCCACCAGTGATGGGGACAGGGGGCATGGAAACACCATATATTTT. The rearrangement joins TRBV24-1 to TRBJ1-3, with TRBD1 identical over 12 bases. The CDR3 loop spans 16 amino acids. The V gene end was trimmed by 3 bases and the J gene end by 3 bases; junction bases not matched to a gene: 2. CDR1 KGHDR and CDR2 SFDVKD come from the germline V gene.

The CDR3 bases are TGTGCCAGCAGCCAAGATAGGGGTTTGAACACTGAAGCTTTCTTT. It codes for CASSQDRGLNTEAFF. This chain connects TRBV4-2 to TRBJ1-1; tentative D call: TRBD1 (5 bases). This CDR3 region has 15 residues. V lost 0 bases, J lost 0 bases, and 8 bases lay in between. The germline V gene encodes CDR1 LGHNA and CDR2 YNFKEQ.

As DNA, the CDR3 is TGTGCCAGCAGTTTCGACAGGTTCGCGAACACCGGGGAGCTGTTTTTT. Translating it yields CASSFDRFANTGELFF. The rearrangement uses TRBV6-5 and TRBJ2-2, with D tentatively TRBD1 (6 bases). V was cut by 4 bases and J by 0 bases, with 12 bases left in between. Germline assignment: CDR1 MNHEY and CDR2 SVGAGI. This CDR3 has 16 amino acids.

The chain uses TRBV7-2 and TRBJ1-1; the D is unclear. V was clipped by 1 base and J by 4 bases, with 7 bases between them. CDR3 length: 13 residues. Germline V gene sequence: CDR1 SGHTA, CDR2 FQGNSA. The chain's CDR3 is CASSLVPSTEAFF. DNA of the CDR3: TGTGCCAGCAGCTTAGTTCCATCCACTGAAGCTTTCTTT.

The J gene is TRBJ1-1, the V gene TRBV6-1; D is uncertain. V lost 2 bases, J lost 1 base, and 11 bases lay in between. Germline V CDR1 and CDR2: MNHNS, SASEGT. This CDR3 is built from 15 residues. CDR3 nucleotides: TGTGCCAGCAGTGAACTGCAGGTGAGGAACACTGAAGCTTTCTTT. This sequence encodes CASSELQVRNTEAFF.

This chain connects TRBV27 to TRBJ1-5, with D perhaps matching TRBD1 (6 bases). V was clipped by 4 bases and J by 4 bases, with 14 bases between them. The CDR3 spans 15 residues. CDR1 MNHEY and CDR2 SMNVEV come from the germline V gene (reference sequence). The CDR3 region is CASSSAGAGNQPQHF. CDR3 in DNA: TGTGCCAGCAGTTCGGCAGGGGCTGGGAATCAGCCCCAGCATTTT.